The TCR beta chain under discussion was sequenced for a study of blood T cell repertoires in COVID-19 (dated by TCRdb to about 2020). A note on the overall study: Samples from collaborators originated in the United States, Italy and Spain and spanned both the acute and convalescent phases of COVID-19. The material from the prospective study consisted of cDNA or gDNA derived from T cells, B-cell-depleted T cells, or PBMCs. Deeply sampled blood TCRbeta repertoires from subjects exposed to, actively infected with, or recovered from COVID-19 were included in the dataset. The repertoires were made available in a free public database intended to serve as a resource for research on the immune response to SARS-CoV-2. The samples were drawn from the first 160 participants of the ongoing ImmuneRACE study and from 1,254 subjects provided by 6 global collaborators. Sample metadata almost always included a de-identified subject ID, COVID-19 status, age in years and sex. Where available, HLA class I and class II types were obtained from metadata supplied by the sample provider rather than from assay-based typing.

The table lists this clone with a few counts. Its antigen is still unknown. Base qualities are missing; no much larger clone stands one base away. Collaborating institutions collected whole blood in K2EDTA tubes following their own protocols. For TCRbeta analysis, collaborators shipped samples as frozen whole blood, isolated PBMCs, or DNA extracted from either of those sample types. CDR1 and CDR2 were assigned from the germline V gene (reference sequence) as MNHEY and SMNVEV. V was cut back by 8 bases and J by 5 bases, leaving a gap of 15 bases between them. There are 13 amino acids in the CDR3, from cysteine to phenylalanine inclusive. Only the CDR3 part of the read is kept: 39 bases, read in frame from the first base. The immunoSEQ Assay, a bias-controlled multiplex PCR, was used to amplify TCRbeta CDR3 regions from genomic DNA. The authors' pipeline ran thus. Within the assay, amplification of reference gene primers was used to estimate how many nucleated cells each sample contained. To quantify the absolute abundance of each unique TCRbeta CDR3 rearrangement, sequence reads were collapsed and filtered. For each sample, productive Simpson clonality was calculated by taking the square root of Simpson's diversity index across productive rearrangements. The table comes from immuneACCESS by way of TCRdb, which keeps in-frame sequences with V and J called. Part of the clones is missing from these tables; in studies checked, under half for an unresolved V gene and the rest for unknown reasons. For V, J and clone size, that table is used; D and trimming come from the DNA. The table for this sample lists some 170,000 clones; 60% to 85% of them were counted only once. Of the sample, about 3% falls within the top ten clones.

The study at large found these results: The amount of clinical and demographic metadata varied by source and participant and was provided uncurated.

The specimen sequenced was peripheral blood. The TCR sequence derives from a man in his 70s with acute or convalescent COVID-19. The V gene is TRBV27 and the J gene is TRBJ1-1; TRBD1 is possibly the D segment (5 matching bases). The nucleotides read TGTGCCAGCCTCGACAGCCTCAGGACTGAAGCTTTCTTT. Its coded protein is CASLDSLRTEAFF.